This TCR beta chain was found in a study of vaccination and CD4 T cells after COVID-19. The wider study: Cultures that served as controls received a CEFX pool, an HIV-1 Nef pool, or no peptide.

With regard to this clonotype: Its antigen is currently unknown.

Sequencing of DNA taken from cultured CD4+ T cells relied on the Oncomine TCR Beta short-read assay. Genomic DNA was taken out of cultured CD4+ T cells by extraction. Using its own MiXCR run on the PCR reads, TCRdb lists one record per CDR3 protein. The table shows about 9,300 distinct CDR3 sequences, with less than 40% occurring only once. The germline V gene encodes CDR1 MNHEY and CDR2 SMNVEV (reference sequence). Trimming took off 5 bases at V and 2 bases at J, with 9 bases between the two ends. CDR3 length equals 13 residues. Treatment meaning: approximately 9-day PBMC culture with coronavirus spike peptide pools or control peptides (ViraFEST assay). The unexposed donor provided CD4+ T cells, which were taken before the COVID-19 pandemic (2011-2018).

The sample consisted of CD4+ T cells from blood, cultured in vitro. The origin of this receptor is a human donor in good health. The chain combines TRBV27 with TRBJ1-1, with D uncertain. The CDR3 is CASSPLANTEAFF. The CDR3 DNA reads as TGTGCCAGCAGTCCACTGGCAAACACTGAAGCTTTCTTT.